Following are 18 T cell receptor beta chains from one sample sequenced in a study of neurological immune-mediated disorders. Time point meaning: longitudinal time-point 1 (baseline). TCRdb re-called the 5' RACE reads with MiXCR, one entry per CDR3 protein. Of tens of thousands of distinct CDR3 sequences detected, under 4% appear once; the ten largest clones hold around 8%. The specimen sequenced was PBMCs. All receptors derive from a woman aged 60-70 years with multiple sclerosis.

This clonotype was counted many times. The chain recombines TRBV6-4 with TRBJ2-2; possibly TRBD1 for D (6 bases). The CDR3 is made up of 14 amino acids. V gave up 4 bases and J gave up 4 bases, with 10 bases separating them. Germline V CDR1 and CDR2: MRHNA, SNTAGT. CDR3 residues: CASSATGLTGELFF. The DNA for the CDR3 is TGTGCCAGCAGTGCCACAGGGCTCACCGGGGAGCTGTTTTTT.

This clonotype was recorded many times. CDR3 nucleotides: TGTGCCAGCAGCCCGGACAGGGTGGGCCTAAACTATGGCTACACCTTC. Its translation is CASSPDRVGLNYGYTF. The chain recombines TRBV7-2 with TRBJ1-2, with 8 bases matching TRBD1. Germline V gene sequence: CDR1 SGHTA, CDR2 FQGNSA. The J segment lost 2 bases and the V segment lost 5 bases, leaving 10 bases of the junction unmatched. There are 16 residues in the CDR3.

This clonotype is termed medium-sized. The J gene is TRBJ1-2, the V gene TRBV10-3; the D is unclear. V dropped 5 bases and J dropped 1 base, with 8 bases sitting between them. CDR3 length equals 13 residues. Looked up from germline, CDR1 is ENHRY and CDR2 is SYGVKD. CDR3 in DNA: TGTGCCATCAGTCAGGCAGTTAACTATGGCTACACCTTC. Protein sequence: CAISQAVNYGYTF.

This clonotype has a count of ten or more. The V call is TRBV28, the J call TRBJ2-1; the match to TRBD2 covers 10 bases. Germline V gene lookup returns CDR1 MDHEN and CDR2 SYDVKM. The V gene end was trimmed by 3 bases and the J gene end by 9 bases; junction bases not matched to a gene: 8. This CDR3 contains 15 residues. The CDR3 DNA sequence: TGTGCCAGCAGTTTGCGAGCGGGGGGGCCGTCTGAGCAGTTCTTC. Translated: CASSLRAGGPSEQFF. The entire variable domain, with the rest obtained from reference TRBV28 and TRBJ2-1, is as follows: DVKVTQSSRYLVKRTGEKVFLECVQDMDHENMFWYRQDPGLGLRLIYFSYDVKMKEKGDIPEGYSVSREKKERFSLILESASTNQTSMYLCASSLRAGGPSEQFFGPGTRLTVL.

At least ten counts were recorded for this clonotype. The rearrangement links TRBV29-1 to TRBJ2-1, with a possible D match to TRBD1 (5 bases). Germline CDR1 reads SQVTM; CDR2 reads ANQGSEA. Trimming took 3 bases from V and 0 from J, leaving 9 bases between them. CDR3 length: 14 residues. CDR3 sequence (DNA): TGCAGCGTTGAGAGAGACAGCTCCTACAATGAGCAGTTCTTC. Protein sequence: CSVERDSSYNEQFF.

This chain uses TRBV5-6 with TRBJ1-1; 8 nucleotides line up with TRBD1. Germline values: CDR1 SGHDT, CDR2 YYEEEE. J was trimmed by 3 bases and V by 5 bases; bases with no gene match: 9. The CDR3 totals 15 residues. The CDR3 is CASSTGQVRYTEAFF. Written as DNA, the CDR3 is TGTGCCAGCAGTACGGGACAGGTCAGGTACACTGAAGCTTTCTTT.

This clonotype has ten or more counts. J is TRBJ2-5 and V is TRBV20-1; D not resolved. Germline V gene data show CDR1 as DFQATT and CDR2 as SNEGSKA (reference sequence). The CDR3 covers 11 residues. Trimming left V 1 base short and J 5 bases short, with 5 bases between. The CDR3 here is CSARAAETQYF. CDR3 nucleotide sequence: TGCAGTGCTAGAGCGGCGGAGACCCAGTACTTC.

This clonotype showed up many times. The chain uses TRBV20-1 and TRBJ1-6, with a tentative D call TRBD1 (6 bases). In germline, CDR1 is DFQATT, CDR2 SNEGSKA (reference sequence). Trimming left V 6 bases short and J 8 bases short, with 14 bases between. CDR3 length: 13 residues. As DNA, the CDR3 is TGCAGTGCCCCGGGGACATCGGATTCACCCCTCCACTTT. Its translation is CSAPGTSDSPLHF.

This clonotype was observed many times. The genes are TRBV5-1 and TRBJ2-1, with D possibly matching TRBD1 (7 bases). The CDR3 runs 16 residues. V gave up 4 bases and J gave up 9 bases, with 23 bases separating them. Germline V lookup: CDR1 SGHRS, CDR2 YFSETQ. The DNA for the CDR3 is TGCGCCAGCAGCCCGGCGGGAAGGTCCAGACAGGGTGAGCAGTTCTTC. This translates into CASSPAGRSRQGEQFF. Full variable domain (missing parts from reference TRBV5-1 and TRBJ2-1): KAGVTQTPRYLIKTRGQQVTLSCSPISGHRSVSWYQQTPGQGLQFLFEYFSETQRNKGNFPGRFSGRQFSNSRSEMNVSTLELGDSALYLCASSPAGRSRQGEQFFGPGTRLTVL.

This clonotype was seen a few times. CDR3 coding DNA: TGTGCCAGCAGCCAAGGAGGGGGCCTGGAGACCCAGTACTTC. Amino acid sequence: CASSQGGGLETQYF. V gene TRBV11-3 combines with J gene TRBJ2-5; D may be TRBD1 (7 bases). This CDR3 has 14 amino acids. Germline lookup yields CDR1 SGHNT and CDR2 YENEEA. V was cut by 5 bases and J by 5 bases, with 15 bases left in between.

The V call is TRBV20-1, the J call TRBJ2-5; D call uncertain. The CDR3 is 13 amino acids. V was trimmed by 0 bases and J by 0 bases, leaving 5 bases between them. Germline V gene data show CDR1 as DFQATT and CDR2 as SNEGSKA (reference sequence). The CDR3, as DNA: TGCAGTGCTAGAGAACCCAACCAAGAGACCCAGTACTTC. Amino acids: CSAREPNQETQYF.

This clonotype was picked up many times. J is TRBJ2-3 and V is TRBV5-1; no clear D. Between the trimmed V and J ends, which lost 0 bases and 0 bases, there was a span of 8 bases. The CDR3 consists of 15 residues. The germline CDR1 and CDR2 sequences are SGHRS and YFSETQ. Written as DNA, the CDR3 is TGCGCCAGCAGCTTGGAAGCCCCTAGCACAGATACGCAGTATTTT. This sequence encodes CASSLEAPSTDTQYF.

This clonotype was detected ten times or more. The rearrangement links TRBV5-1 to TRBJ1-2; D call uncertain. The CDR3 is 16 residues long. Trimming cost V 2 bases and J 0 bases, with 14 bases left between them. Germline CDR1 is SGHRS and CDR2 is YFSETQ. CDR3 DNA sequence: TGCGCCAGCAGCTTCACTGAGACCTCAGCTAACTATGGCTACACCTTC. Protein sequence: CASSFTETSANYGYTF.

This clonotype showed up many times. This chain uses TRBV20-1 with TRBJ2-7; 7 bases agree with TRBD1. J gave up 0 bases and V 5 bases, and 10 bases lay outside the gene matches. The CDR3 loop spans 15 amino acids. Germline values: CDR1 DFQATT, CDR2 SNEGSKA (reference sequence). Here the CDR3 reads CSAYRTGLSSYEQYF. Here the CDR3 DNA reads TGCAGTGCTTACCGGACAGGATTAAGCTCCTACGAGCAGTACTTC.

This clonotype has ten or more counts. This chain links TRBV5-5 with TRBJ2-2, with no clear D. The V gene lost 4 bases and the J gene lost 6 bases, with 7 bases spanning the gap. CDR3 length equals 12 residues. Germline CDR1 is SGHKS and CDR2 is YYEKEE (reference sequence). CDR3 loop: CASSNHSGELFF. CDR3 nucleotide sequence: TGTGCCAGCAGCAACCATTCCGGGGAGCTGTTTTTT.

This clonotype has at least ten counts. The V gene is TRBV18, the J gene TRBJ2-3, with 9 bases that match TRBD2. CDR1 is KGHSH and CDR2 is LQKENI in the germline V gene. Unmatched junction bases numbered 11, after V lost 1 base and J lost 3 bases. CDR3 length equals 18 residues. The chain's CDR3 is CASSPLSRGGLGTDTQYF. The CDR3 DNA reads as TGTGCCAGCTCACCACTTTCGCGGGGGGGCCTTGGGACAGATACGCAGTATTTT.

This clonotype was counted at least ten times. The rearrangement joins TRBV7-9 to TRBJ2-3, with 7 bases matching TRBD1. CDR3 length equals 16 residues. The V gene's germline CDR1 is SEHNR and CDR2 FQNEAQ (reference sequence). V was clipped by 4 bases and J by 2 bases; unmatched bases: 9. As DNA, the CDR3 is TGTGCCAGCAGCTCGCATGACAGGGACCTCACAGATACGCAGTATTTT. Its translation: CASSSHDRDLTDTQYF.

This clonotype is judged medium-sized. J is TRBJ2-5 and V is TRBV5-6, with 8 bases matching TRBD1. The CDR3 sequence is 14 residues long. Germline CDR1 and CDR2: SGHDT and YYEEEE. The V and J ends lost 4 bases and 5 bases, in that order; junction bases with no gene match: 7. The CDR3 DNA sequence: TGTGCCAGCAGCGAGACAGGGGACGGCGAGACCCAGTACTTC. This translates into CASSETGDGETQYF.